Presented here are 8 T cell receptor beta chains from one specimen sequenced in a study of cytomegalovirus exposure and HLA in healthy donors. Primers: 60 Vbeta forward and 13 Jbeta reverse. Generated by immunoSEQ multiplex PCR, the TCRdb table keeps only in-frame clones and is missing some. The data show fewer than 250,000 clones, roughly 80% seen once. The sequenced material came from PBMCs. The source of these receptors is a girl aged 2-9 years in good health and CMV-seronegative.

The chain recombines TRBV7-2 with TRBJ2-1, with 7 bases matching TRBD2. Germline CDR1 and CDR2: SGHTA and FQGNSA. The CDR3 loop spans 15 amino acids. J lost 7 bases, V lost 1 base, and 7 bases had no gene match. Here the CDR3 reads CASSLELAAENEQFF. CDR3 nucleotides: TGTGCCAGCAGCTTAGAGCTAGCGGCTGAAAATGAGCAGTTCTTC.

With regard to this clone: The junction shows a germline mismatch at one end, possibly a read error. The CDR3, as DNA: TGTGCTTGGAGCGCAGGAAATAGCAATCAGCCCCAGCATTTT. Encoded protein: CAWSAGNSNQPQHF. The chain links TRBV30 to TRBJ1-5; D uncertain. Germline assignment: CDR1 GTSNPN and CDR2 SVGIG (reference sequence). The CDR3 totals 14 residues.

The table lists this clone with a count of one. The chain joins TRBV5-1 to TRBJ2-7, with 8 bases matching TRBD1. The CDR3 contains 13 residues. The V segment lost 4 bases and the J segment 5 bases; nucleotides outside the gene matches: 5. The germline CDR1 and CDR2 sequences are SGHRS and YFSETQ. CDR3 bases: TGCGCCAGCAGCACAGACAGGGGCGACGAGCAGTACTTC. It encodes CASSTDRGDEQYF.

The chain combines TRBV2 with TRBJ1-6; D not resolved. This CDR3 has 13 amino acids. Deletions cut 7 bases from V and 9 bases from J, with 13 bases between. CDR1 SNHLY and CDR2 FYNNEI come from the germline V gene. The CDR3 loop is CASTDSPVSPLHF. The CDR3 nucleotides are TGTGCCAGCACCGACTCCCCCGTTTCACCCCTCCACTTT.

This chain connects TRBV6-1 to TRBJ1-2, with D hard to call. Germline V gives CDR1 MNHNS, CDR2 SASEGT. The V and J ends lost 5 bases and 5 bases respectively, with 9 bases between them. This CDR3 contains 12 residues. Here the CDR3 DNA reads TGTGCCAGCAGTTCTACCCCGTATGGCTACACCTTC. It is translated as CASSSTPYGYTF.

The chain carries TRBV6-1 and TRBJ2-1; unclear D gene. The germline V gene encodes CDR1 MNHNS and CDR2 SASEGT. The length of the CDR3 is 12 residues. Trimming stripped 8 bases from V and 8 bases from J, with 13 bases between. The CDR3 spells CASWSFSDEQFF. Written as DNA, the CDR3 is TGTGCCAGCTGGTCCTTTAGTGATGAGCAGTTCTTC.

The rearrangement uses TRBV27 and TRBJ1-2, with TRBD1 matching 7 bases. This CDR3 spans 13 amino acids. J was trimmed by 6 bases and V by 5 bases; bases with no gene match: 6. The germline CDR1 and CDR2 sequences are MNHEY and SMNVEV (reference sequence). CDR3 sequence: CASSPPTGNGYTF. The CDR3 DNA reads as TGTGCCAGCAGTCCCCCGACAGGGAATGGCTACACCTTC.

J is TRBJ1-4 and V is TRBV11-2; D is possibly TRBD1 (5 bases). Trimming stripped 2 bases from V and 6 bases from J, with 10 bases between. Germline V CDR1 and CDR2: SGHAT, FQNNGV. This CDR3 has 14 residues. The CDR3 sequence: CASSLQGMDEKLFF. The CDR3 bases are TGTGCCAGCAGCTTACAGGGAATGGATGAAAAACTGTTTTTT.